The 9 T cell receptor beta chains below come from one sample, sequenced in a study of T cell repertoires in cytomegalovirus infection. TCRdb reprocessed the reads with MiXCR, giving one entry per CDR3 protein. The sample yields more than 400,000 distinct CDR3 sequences, around a quarter seen once. The sequencing input was PBMCs. All receptors derive from a human donor in good health (CMV status not recorded). Some clones in this sample may be carry-over from other donors' samples.

Only a few counts were recorded for this clonotype. V usage is TRBV27 and J usage is TRBJ2-7, with D uncertain. The length of the CDR3 is 13 residues. V was pared by 8 bases and J by 4 bases, with 15 bases between. In germline, CDR1 is MNHEY, CDR2 SMNVEV (reference sequence). The CDR3 region is CASRPSEGYEQYF. The CDR3 DNA is TGTGCCAGCCGCCCTTCTGAAGGATACGAGCAGTACTTC.

There are a few counts of this clonotype. This chain uses TRBV7-8 with TRBJ1-1; no definite D call. Trimming cost V 1 base and J 3 bases, with 9 bases left between them. The CDR3 covers 14 residues. In germline, CDR1 is SGHVS, CDR2 FQNEAQ. The CDR3 DNA follows: TGTGCCAGCAGCTTAGTCGGGAGAGACACTGAAGCTTTCTTT. Protein sequence: CASSLVGRDTEAFF.

This clonotype was picked up a small number of times. CDR3 bases: TGTGCCTGGAGTGTAGATGGGGGTTGGATAGCTTTCTTT. Protein sequence: CAWSVDGGWIAFF. This sequence joins TRBV30 and TRBJ1-1; possible D gene TRBD1, 5 bases. V was trimmed by 0 bases and J by 10 bases, leaving 15 bases between them. There are 13 residues in the CDR3. Germline loops: CDR1 GTSNPN, CDR2 SVGIG (reference sequence).

In its sample, this clonotype was seen many times. The rearrangement links TRBV7-8 to TRBJ2-7; 8 nucleotides line up with TRBD2. Losses at the gene ends were 4 bases for V and 4 bases for J; bases not matched to a gene: 9. The CDR3 spans 15 residues. CDR1 is SGHVS, CDR2 FQNEAQ, per germline. CDR3 bases: TGTGCCAGCAGCTCCGGGGGGGGGAGGGGGTACGAGCAGTACGTC. This translates into CASSSGGGRGYEQYV.

This clonotype was observed a single time. The V and J genes are TRBV11-3 and TRBJ2-1; 13 bases match TRBD2. This CDR3 region has 16 residues. CDR1 and CDR2 from the germline V gene are SGHNT and YENEEA. V shed 7 bases, J shed 10 bases, and the junction held 13 bases outside the gene matches. The CDR3 is CASTLTGTSGVGEQFF. The CDR3 region has the DNA TGTGCCAGCACCCTGACCGGGACTAGCGGGGTAGGGGAGCAGTTCTTC.

The table lists this clonotype with a few counts. The V call is TRBV11-2, the J call TRBJ1-4; possible D gene TRBD1, 5 bases. Germline CDR1 and CDR2: SGHAT and FQNNGV. The CDR3 extends over 15 amino acids. The ends were cut back, 4 bases at V and 5 bases at J, with 14 bases in the middle. CDR3 coding DNA: TGTGCCAGCAGCTCAACGGGACGGGGAAATGAAAAACTGTTTTTT. Protein: CASSSTGRGNEKLFF.

The rearrangement links TRBV3-1 to TRBJ2-1; D might be TRBD1 or TRBD2, each matching 6 bases. V was trimmed by 0 bases and J by 10 bases, leaving 16 bases between them. The CDR3 has 15 residues. The germline gives CDR1 LGHDT, CDR2 YNNKEL (reference sequence). The CDR3 nucleotides read TGTGCCAGCAGCCAAGACCCAGGGGTCGCGGGGGAGCAGTTCTTC. It codes for CASSQDPGVAGEQFF.

CDR3 sequence reads: CASSTGTGGRNTEAFF. DNA of the CDR3: TGTGCCAGCAGTACCGGGACAGGGGGCAGGAACACTGAAGCTTTCTTT. The genes are TRBV6-1 and TRBJ1-1; 12 nucleotides agree with TRBD1. V shed 5 bases and J 1 base; nucleotides not matched to a gene: 5. The germline CDR1 and CDR2 sequences are MNHNS and SASEGT. The CDR3 runs to 16 residues.

The gene calls are TRBV5-4 and TRBJ2-7, with unresolved D. The germline V gene encodes CDR1 SGHNT and CDR2 YYREEE (reference sequence). Trimming stripped 4 bases from V and 0 bases from J, with 14 bases between. This CDR3 region has 15 residues. CDR3 in amino acids: CASSGSTLSSYEQYF. CDR3 nucleotide sequence: TGTGCCAGCAGCGGCTCGACACTTAGCTCCTACGAGCAGTACTTC.